These 3 T cell receptor beta chains share one sample of origin, sequenced in a study of blood T cell repertoires in COVID-19. Libraries were prepared by immunoSEQ multiplex PCR; TCRdb keeps only in-frame clonotypes and omits some of them. The repertoire consists of 25,000 to 35,000 clones, with 60% to 80% occurring once and the leading ten covering over 40%. Material for sequencing was peripheral blood. The receptor set was obtained from a woman aged 70-85 years with acute or convalescent COVID-19.

This clone has a handful of counts. Here the CDR3 reads CAISAPQLRVHGYTF. Here the CDR3 DNA reads TGTGCCATCAGCGCTCCCCAACTCAGGGTTCATGGCTACACCTTC. The V gene is TRBV10-3, the J gene TRBJ1-2; TRBD1 might be the D (5 bases). Germline V gene data show CDR1 as ENHRY and CDR2 as SYGVKD. V was shortened by 6 bases and J by 6 bases, with 20 bases between the two germline ends. This CDR3 spans 15 amino acids.

The genes are TRBV29-1 and TRBJ2-1; 7 bases match TRBD1. Germline V gives CDR1 SQVTM, CDR2 ANQGSEA. The CDR3 sequence is 14 residues long. Trimming cost V 7 bases and J 7 bases; bases outside gene matches: 13. The chain's CDR3 is CSGALTTGPNEQFF. Written as DNA, the CDR3 is TGCAGCGGTGCGTTGACGACAGGGCCGAATGAGCAGTTCTTC.

This clone was picked up a small number of times. This chain joins TRBV28 and TRBJ1-1; 8 bases line up with TRBD1. The CDR3 runs to 16 residues. J lost 11 bases, V lost 2 bases, and 16 bases had no gene match. CDR1 MDHEN and CDR2 SYDVKM come from the germline V gene. The CDR3 nucleotides are TGTGCCAGCAGTTTACCCGGGGCAGGGGGCTTCAGGCTGGCTTTCTTT. Translating it yields CASSLPGAGGFRLAFF.